The sequence of this T cell receptor (beta chain) was determined in a study of blood T cells in healthy people across ages. Alongside a J-beta primer mix, a sample-barcoded 5' primer served in a second PCR lasting about 7 to 11 cycles. From the 5' RACE reads, TCRdb called clonotypes with MiXCR, one entry per CDR3 protein. In the table there are around 600,000 distinct CDR3 sequences, around 50% of which are singletons. This CDR3 is 15 amino acids long. CDR1 SGHRS and CDR2 YFSETQ come from the germline V gene. The V end lost 0 bases, the J end lost 10 bases, and 17 bases lay between the germline ends. This clonotype was recorded a few times. Its antigen is unknown. Study results and limitations: Diversity estimates from one million T cells were considered underestimates. With donor CMV status unknown, expanded clonotype changes were possibly confounded.

This sequence originates from a man older than 75 in good health. The sample taken for sequencing was blood. The gene calls are TRBV5-1 and TRBJ2-1, with D possibly matching TRBD2 (6 bases). The CDR3 reads CASSLESGPTREQFF. The CDR3 bases are TGCGCCAGCAGCTTGGAAAGCGGGCCCACCAGGGAGCAGTTCTTC.